The clone carrying this TCR beta chain was observed once. The data are from a study of blood T cell repertoires in COVID-19. Study as a whole: Sample material is recorded as cDNA or gDNA derived from T cells, B-cell-depleted T cells, or PBMCs.

The assay was immunoSEQ multiplex PCR, and TCRdb's table has in-frame clones only and misses some. The repertoire has about 150,000 clones, roughly 87% of them found once; the top ten carry 4%. The receptor was derived from a middle-aged woman who had been exposed to COVID-19. The sample consisted of PBMCs or T cells enriched from blood (not recorded which).

As DNA, the CDR3 is TGTGCCAGCAGCCAAGCCGGGACAGGTTATTCTGGAGGAAACACCATATATTTT. Amino acid sequence: CASSQAGTGYSGGNTIYF. V and J are TRBV3-1 (or the pseudogene TRBV3-2) and TRBJ1-3, with 8 bases lining up with TRBD1. The germline V gene has CDR1 LGHDT and CDR2 YNNKEL (reference sequence). There are 18 residues in the CDR3. The junction had 12 bases not matched to a gene; V was cut back by 1 base and J by 4 bases.